This T cell receptor (beta chain) was found in a study of T cells in Graves' hyperthyroidism and ophthalmopathy. With regard to this clonotype: Antigen unknown. At one end the junction does not follow the germline gene, possibly because of a read error.

Uncontrolled infection, other autoimmune disease, pregnancy or lactation led to exclusion. The germline V gene has CDR1 MGHRA and CDR2 YSYEKL. CDR3 length: 19 amino acids. From RNA transcripts, TCR beta CDR3 regions were amplified. The HTBI primer set was used in a first-round RT-PCR of the TCR CDR3. One entry per CDR3 protein results from TCRdb running MiXCR on the multiplex PCR reads. The sample consists of roughly 500,000 distinct CDR3 sequences, around 46% of them appearing once. Study-wide results and limits: Ophthalmopathy cases were set apart from stable hyperthyroidism by a 13 V-J model.

This TCR was sampled from an adult woman with Graves' disease, either hyperthyroidism or ophthalmopathy (not recorded which). The chain joins TRBV4-1 to TRBJ2-6, with 9 positions matching TRBD2. Specimen: peripheral blood or thyroid tissue (not recorded which). DNA of the CDR3: TGCGCCAGCAGCTTAGCGGGAGTCTTGAGTATGTCTGGGTCCAACGTCCTGACTTTC. This codes for CASSLAGVLSMSGSNVLTF.